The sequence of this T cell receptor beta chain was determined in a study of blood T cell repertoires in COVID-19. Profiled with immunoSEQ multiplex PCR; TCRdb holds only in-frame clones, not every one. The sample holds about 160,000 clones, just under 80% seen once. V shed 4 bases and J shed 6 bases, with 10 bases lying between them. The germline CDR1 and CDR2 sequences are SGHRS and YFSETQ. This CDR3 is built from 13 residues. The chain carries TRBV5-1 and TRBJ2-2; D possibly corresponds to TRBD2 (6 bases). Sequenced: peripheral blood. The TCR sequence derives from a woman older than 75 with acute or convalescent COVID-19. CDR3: CASSPREAGELFF. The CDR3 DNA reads TGCGCCAGCAGCCCCAGGGAGGCCGGGGAGCTGTTTTTT.